These T cell receptor beta chains were read from a single sample in a study of T cell responses to AZD1222 COVID-19 vaccine. TCRdb's table, derived via immunoSEQ multiplex PCR, lists solely in-frame clones and lacks some. Of some 120,000 clones in the sample, 93% were seen once. Sequencing used peripheral blood, obtained on day 0 of AZD1222 vaccination. These receptors were collected from an adult in good health. Both conserved end residues are part of each CDR3. A D gene is named only where the DNA matches it firmly. Not every row has a clone size; where given, it reads once, few, many or a size class.

15	once	-	TRBV7-6	TRBJ2-1	CASSRYSGPSDEQFF	TGTGCCAGCAGTCGCTATAGCGGTCCAAGTGATGAGCAGTTCTTC
13	-	-	TRBV2	TRBJ2-4	CASSQGWGNIQYF	TGTGCCAGCAGTCAAGGGTGGGGTAACATTCAGTACTTC
14	-	-	TRBV19	TRBJ2-2	CASSTGWGTGELFF	TGTGCCAGTAGTACCGGTTGGGGCACCGGGGAGCTGTTTTTT
14	-	-	TRBV5-1	TRBJ2-1	CASSLGQSYNEQFF	TGCGCCAGCAGCTTGGGACAGTCCTACAATGAGCAGTTCTTC
10	-	-	TRBV20-1	TRBJ2-7	CSAQRLEQYF	TGCAGTGCCCAACGCTTGGAGCAGTACTTC
13	once	-	TRBV6-1	TRBJ2-1	CASSEGGNTEQFF	TGTGCCAGCAGTGAAGGGGGAAATACGGAGCAGTTCTTC
12	-	TRBD2	TRBV2	TRBJ2-3	CASRAGRDTQYF	TGTGCCAGCAGGGCCGGGAGGGATACGCAGTATTTT
13	-	TRBD1	TRBV2	TRBJ1-1	CASSAQTGTEAFF	TGTGCCAGCAGTGCACAGACAGGGACTGAAGCTTTCTTT
14	once	-	TRBV6-5	TRBJ1-4	CAGAQTRGDEKLFF	TGTGCCGGAGCCCAGACCAGAGGGGATGAAAAACTGTTTTTT
15	-	TRBD1	TRBV5-1	TRBJ2-7	CASSLIQGKIHEQYF	TGCGCCAGCAGCCTTATACAGGGGAAGATTCACGAGCAGTACTTC
14	-	-	TRBV5-1	TRBJ1-6	CASTLGGVNSPLHF	TGCGCCAGCACCCTTGGGGGGGTCAATTCACCCCTCCACTTT
15	once	-	TRBV9	TRBJ1-3	CASSVEWDSGNTIYF	TGTGCCAGCAGCGTAGAGTGGGATTCTGGAAACACCATATATTTT
15	-	-	TRBV6-6	TRBJ1-5	CASSPRGHSNQPQHF	TGTGCCAGCAGTCCCCGTGGGCATAGCAATCAGCCCCAGCATTTT
14	-	-	TRBV2	TRBJ1-1	CASTGVYLSTEAFF	TGTGCCAGCACTGGGGTTTATTTGAGTACTGAAGCTTTCTTT
15	-	-	TRBV3-1/TRBV3-2	TRBJ2-1	CASSQGSSSYNEQFF	TGTGCCAGCAGCCAAGGCAGTTCCTCCTACAATGAGCAGTTCTTC
13	once	-	TRBV30	TRBJ1-5	CAWSGPRWQPQHF	TGTGCCTGGAGCGGTCCCCGGTGGCAGCCCCAGCATTTT
17	-	TRBD1	TRBV7-9	TRBJ1-2	CASSFWTGREGDYGYTF	TGTGCCAGCAGCTTTTGGACAGGCCGGGAAGGGGACTATGGCTACACCTTC
15	-	-	TRBV3-1/TRBV3-2	TRBJ2-7	CASSLGPDVSYEQYF	TGTGCCAGCAGCCTAGGGCCTGACGTTTCCTACGAGCAGTACTTC
16	-	TRBD2	TRBV18	TRBJ2-7	CASSFTSGRASNEQYF	TGTGCCAGCTCATTTACTAGCGGGAGGGCTTCTAACGAGCAGTACTTC
17	-	-	TRBV5-6	TRBJ2-2	CASSLLEHLYSTGELFF	TGTGCCAGCAGCTTACTGGAACACCTATACTCCACCGGGGAGCTGTTTTTT
13	-	-	TRBV10-3	TRBJ2-7	CAIRGQWTYEQYF	TGTGCCATCAGAGGACAGTGGACCTACGAGCAGTACTTC
16	-	TRBD2	TRBV11-1	TRBJ2-1	CASSRTSGRAVDEQFF	TGTGCCAGCAGTCGGACTAGCGGGAGGGCCGTCGATGAGCAGTTCTTC
16	once	-	TRBV6-5	TRBJ2-6	CASSYVSHSGANVLTF	TGTGCCAGCAGTTACGTCAGCCACTCTGGGGCCAACGTCCTGACTTTC
17	-	-	TRBV28	TRBJ1-2	CASSIPGTVGANYGYTF	TGTGCCAGCAGTATCCCCGGGACTGTCGGGGCTAACTATGGCTACACCTTC
15	few	-	TRBV9	TRBJ1-2	CASSLGGALNYGYTF	TGTGCCAGCAGCCTAGGGGGGGCCCTTAACTATGGCTACACCTTC
16	-	-	TRBV11-2	TRBJ2-1	CASSPPGGGRYNEQFF	TGTGCCAGCAGCCCTCCCGGAGGCGGACGATACAATGAGCAGTTCTTC
17	-	-	TRBV7-2	TRBJ2-3	CASSSPRSAGPADTQYF	TGTGCCAGCAGCTCCCCGAGGTCGGCGGGACCCGCAGATACGCAGTATTTT
14	-	TRBD2	TRBV6-5	TRBJ2-7	CASSQTSGDYEQYF	TGTGCCAGCAGTCAGACTAGCGGCGACTACGAGCAGTACTTC
16	-	TRBD1	TRBV27	TRBJ2-3	CASSPSGTGGPDTQYF	TGTGCCAGCAGTCCATCCGGGACAGGGGGCCCAGATACGCAGTATTTT
15	-	-	TRBV7-2	TRBJ2-1	CASGRWGEADNEQFF	TGTGCCAGCGGGCGGTGGGGAGAGGCGGACAATGAGCAGTTCTTC
15	-	TRBD1	TRBV6-5	TRBJ2-7	CASIFGTDPTYEQYF	TGTGCCAGCATTTTTGGGACAGATCCTACCTACGAGCAGTACTTC
15	-	-	TRBV9	TRBJ1-4	CASSVDLGIGEKLFF	TGTGCCAGCAGCGTAGACTTGGGAATTGGTGAAAAACTGTTTTTT
13	-	-	TRBV12-3/TRBV12-4	TRBJ1-1	CASSLQAPTEAFF	TGTGCCAGCAGCCTACAGGCTCCCACTGAAGCTTTCTTT
14	-	TRBD1	TRBV6-6	TRBJ2-7	CASSYSGRGSEQYF	TGTGCCAGCAGTTACTCGGGCAGGGGGAGCGAGCAGTACTTC
16	-	-	TRBV7-9	TRBJ1-4	CASSSTSFATNEKLFF	TGTGCCAGCAGCTCGACCTCTTTTGCAACTAATGAAAAACTGTTTTTT
19	-	-	TRBV5-1	TRBJ2-1	CASSLASGSGMSSYNEQFF	TGCGCCAGCAGCTTGGCTTCGGGTTCGGGGATGAGCTCCTACAATGAGCAGTTCTTC
15	-	TRBD1	TRBV6-5	TRBJ1-1	CASPGLPTGDTEAFF	TGTGCCAGCCCGGGCCTTCCTACAGGGGACACTGAAGCTTTCTTT
16	-	-	TRBV7-9	TRBJ1-4	CASSLARGSTGEKLFF	TGTGCCAGCAGCTTAGCCCGGGGGTCCACCGGCGAAAAACTGTTTTTT
15	-	-	TRBV28	TRBJ2-7	CASSLALGSSYEQYF	TGTGCCAGCAGTTTAGCTTTAGGGAGTTCCTACGAGCAGTACTTC
15	once	TRBD1	TRBV9	TRBJ1-1	CASSVLTGGDTEAFF	TGTGCCAGCAGCGTACTGACAGGGGGGGACACTGAAGCTTTCTTT
13	-	-	TRBV30	TRBJ1-1	CAWRYGMNTEAFF	TGTGCCTGGAGATATGGGATGAACACTGAAGCTTTCTTT
15	-	-	TRBV27	TRBJ2-1	CASSFLLSSYNEQFF	TGTGCCAGCAGTTTTTTGCTGAGCTCCTACAATGAGCAGTTCTTC
17	few	TRBD2	TRBV10-1	TRBJ2-1	CASSEITSGNSYNEQFF	TGCGCCAGCAGTGAGATCACTAGCGGGAACTCCTACAATGAGCAGTTCTTC
15	once	-	TRBV28	TRBJ1-1	CASSLWDGSATEAFF	TGTGCCAGCAGTTTATGGGACGGATCGGCCACTGAAGCTTTCTTT
17	once	-	TRBV5-4	TRBJ2-1	CASSLGFPGHHYNEQFF	TGTGCCAGCAGCTTGGGATTTCCGGGACACCACTACAATGAGCAGTTCTTC